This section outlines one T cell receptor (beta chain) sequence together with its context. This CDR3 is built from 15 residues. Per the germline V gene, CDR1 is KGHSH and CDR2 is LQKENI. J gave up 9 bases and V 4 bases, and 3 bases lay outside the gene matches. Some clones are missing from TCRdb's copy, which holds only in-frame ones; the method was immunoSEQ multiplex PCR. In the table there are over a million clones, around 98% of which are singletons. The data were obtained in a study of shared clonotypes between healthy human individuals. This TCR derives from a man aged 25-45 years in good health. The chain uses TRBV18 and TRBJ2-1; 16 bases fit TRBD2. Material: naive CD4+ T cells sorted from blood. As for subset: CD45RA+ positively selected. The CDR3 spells CASSQGLAGGSEQFF. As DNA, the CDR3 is TGTGCCAGCTCACAGGGACTAGCGGGAGGGAGTGAGCAGTTCTTC.